This T cell receptor beta chain is from a study of blood T cell repertoires in COVID-19. In the study overall: From the United States, Italy and Spain came samples of acute and convalescent COVID-19. Nucleic acid was either cDNA or gDNA, and it came from T cells, B-cell-depleted T cells, or PBMCs.

Germline CDR1 and CDR2: LGHDT and YNNKEL (reference sequence). The CDR3 is made up of 18 amino acids. V lost 4 bases, J lost 3 bases, and 12 bases stayed unmatched. Authors' methods: Quantification of nucleated cells was approximated via reference gene primer amplification. Clones were read by immunoSEQ multiplex PCR, and TCRdb kept only the in-frame ones, dropping some. V and J calls and clone size are given by that table; D and trimming were obtained from the DNA. The sample comprises roughly 38,000 clones, 65% to 85% of which are singletons, and 25% to 35% rests with the top ten. This sequence joins TRBV3-1 (or the pseudogene TRBV3-2) and TRBJ2-6; TRBD1 matches 7 bases. The sequence derives from an elderly man with active or convalescent COVID-19. Material for sequencing was peripheral blood. CDR3: CASSPRQGQGGGANVLTF. Here the CDR3 DNA reads TGTGCCAGCAGCCCCCGACAGGGCCAGGGTGGTGGGGCCAACGTCCTGACTTTC.